The T cell receptor beta chain under discussion was sequenced for a study of blood T cell repertoires in COVID-19. For the study at large: COVID-19 samples collected from the United States, Italy and Spain covered acute and convalescent phases. PBMCs, B-cell-depleted T cells, or T cells provided the cDNA or gDNA that made up the material.

The CDR3 spans 15 residues. V was trimmed by 3 bases and J by 2 bases, leaving 14 bases between them. Per germline, CDR1 KGHSH and CDR2 LQKENI. As processed by the authors: Nucleated cell counts were estimated from reference gene primer amplification. Libraries were prepared by immunoSEQ multiplex PCR; TCRdb keeps only in-frame clonotypes and omits some of them. The V and J calls and the clone size are those of that table, but D and trimming were determined from the DNA. The data contain more than 100,000 clones, 70% to 85% of them singletons. The chain uses TRBV18 and TRBJ2-7; maybe TRBD1 (6 bases). The source is a woman in her sixties or seventies with acute or convalescent COVID-19. Material for sequencing was peripheral blood. The CDR3 spells CASSPPTGYPYEQYF. CDR3 DNA sequence: TGTGCCAGCTCACCCCCGACAGGTTACCCCTACGAGCAGTACTTC.